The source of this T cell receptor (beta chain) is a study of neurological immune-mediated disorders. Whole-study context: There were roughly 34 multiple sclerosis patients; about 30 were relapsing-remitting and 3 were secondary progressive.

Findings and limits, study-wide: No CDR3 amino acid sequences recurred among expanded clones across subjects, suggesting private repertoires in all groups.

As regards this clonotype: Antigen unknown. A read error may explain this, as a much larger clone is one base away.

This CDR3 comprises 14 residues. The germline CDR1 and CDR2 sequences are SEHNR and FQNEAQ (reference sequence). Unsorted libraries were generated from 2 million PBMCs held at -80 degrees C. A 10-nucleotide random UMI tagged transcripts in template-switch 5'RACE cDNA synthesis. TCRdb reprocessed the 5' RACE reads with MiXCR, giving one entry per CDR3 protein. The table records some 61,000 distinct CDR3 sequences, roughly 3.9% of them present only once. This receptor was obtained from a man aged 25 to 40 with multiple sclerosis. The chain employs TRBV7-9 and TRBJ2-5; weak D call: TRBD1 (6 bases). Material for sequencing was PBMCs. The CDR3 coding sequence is TGTGCCATCAGCTCCACAGGGTTGCGAGAGACCCAGTACTTC. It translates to CAISSTGLRETQYF.